This passage covers 6 T cell receptor beta chains from one sample sequenced in a study of blood T cell repertoires in COVID-19. TCRdb keeps only in-frame clones here, not all; method: immunoSEQ multiplex PCR. The sample yields 120,000 to 150,000 clones, nearly 85% seen once. The sample comprised PBMCs or T cells enriched from blood (not recorded which). These receptors were obtained from a man aged 50 or older in a cohort exposed to, infected with or recovered from COVID-19 (not recorded which).

This chain links TRBV2 with TRBJ1-4, with 10 bases lining up with TRBD1. Germline CDR1 SNHLY, CDR2 FYNNEI. The ends lost 8 bases at V and 0 bases at J; junction bases unmatched: 3. This CDR3 is built from 15 residues. As DNA, the CDR3 is TGTGCCAGCCGGACAGGGGGAGCAACTAATGAAAAACTGTTTTTT. Its protein is CASRTGGATNEKLFF.

The rearrangement joins TRBV19 to TRBJ2-3; D might be TRBD1 (6 bases). Looked up from germline, CDR1 is LNHDA and CDR2 is SQIVND (reference sequence). The CDR3 runs 14 residues. Trimming took off 4 bases at V and 5 bases at J, with 13 bases between the two ends. The CDR3 reads CASSTGQWVDTQYF. In DNA form, the CDR3 reads TGTGCCAGTAGTACCGGACAGTGGGTAGATACGCAGTATTTT.

The genes are TRBV3-1 (or the pseudogene TRBV3-2) and TRBJ1-2; 7 bases are shared with TRBD1. V was pared by 1 base and J by 5 bases, with 7 bases of the junction left unmatched. The CDR3 totals 15 residues. The germline CDR1 and CDR2 sequences are LGHDT and YNNKEL (reference sequence). CDR3: CASSQGPGGPYGYTF. Here the CDR3 DNA reads TGTGCCAGCAGCCAAGGTCCAGGGGGGCCTTATGGCTACACCTTC.

This clone has just one count. The chain employs TRBV24-1 and TRBJ2-1; possibly TRBD1 for D (5 bases). The germline V gene has CDR1 KGHDR and CDR2 SFDVKD. The V gene lost 7 bases and the J gene lost 3 bases, with 15 bases spanning the gap. The CDR3 totals 15 residues. For the CDR3, the DNA is TGTGCCACCAGCCCCAGGGTTGCCCACTACAATGAGCAGTTCTTC. Protein sequence: CATSPRVAHYNEQFF.

V gene TRBV27 combines with J gene TRBJ1-5, with D possibly matching TRBD1 (6 bases). The germline gives CDR1 MNHEY, CDR2 SMNVEV (reference sequence). The CDR3 length is 15 residues. The germline V and J ends were trimmed by 6 bases and 11 bases, with 23 bases remaining between them. CDR3 protein: CASSPQGAPNEAQHF. CDR3 DNA: TGTGCCAGCAGCCCACAGGGCGCCCCCAATGAAGCCCAGCATTTT.

CDR3 loop: CASREKGGPDETQYF. DNA for the CDR3: TGTGCCAGCAGGGAGAAGGGAGGGCCAGATGAGACCCAGTACTTC. The chain combines TRBV7-9 with TRBJ2-5, with 7 bases matching TRBD2. Germline-derived CDR1 and CDR2 are SEHNR and FQNEAQ (reference sequence). The CDR3 totals 15 residues. J gave up 5 bases and V 6 bases, and 12 bases lay outside the gene matches.